Each of the 26 T cell receptor beta chains below was sequenced from the same sample in a study of T cell responses to AZD1222 COVID-19 vaccine. Sequencing used immunoSEQ multiplex PCR; TCRdb keeps in-frame clones, though not all of them. The sample has tens of thousands of clones, more than 80% seen once. Here the sequenced sample was peripheral blood, taken on day 0 of AZD1222 vaccination. These receptor sequences come from an adult in good health.

The chain recombines TRBV6-1 with TRBJ1-4; D is unclear. Trimming cost V 2 bases and J 3 bases, with 10 bases left between them. The CDR3 length is 15 residues. Germline CDR1 and CDR2: MNHNS and SASEGT. This CDR3 reads CASSEWERPNEKLFF. CDR3 coding DNA: TGTGCCAGCAGTGAATGGGAACGACCTAATGAAAAACTGTTTTTT.

J is TRBJ2-2 and V is TRBV6-1; perhaps TRBD2 as D (5 bases). The germline V and J ends were trimmed by 3 bases and 1 base, with 9 bases remaining between them. CDR3 length: 15 amino acids. Germline V CDR1 and CDR2: MNHNS, SASEGT. The CDR3 protein is CASSEAGLNTGELFF. The DNA for the CDR3 is TGTGCCAGCAGTGAGGCGGGTTTGAACACCGGGGAGCTGTTTTTT.

The V gene is TRBV28, the J gene TRBJ1-6, with 7 bases matching TRBD1. The J segment lost 0 bases and the V segment lost 6 bases, leaving 5 bases of the junction unmatched. This CDR3 has 16 amino acids. Germline loops: CDR1 MDHEN, CDR2 SYDVKM. CDR3 residues: CASRRQGSSYNSPLHF. The CDR3 nucleotides read TGTGCCAGCAGAAGACAGGGCAGCTCCTATAATTCACCCCTCCACTTT.

The chain carries TRBV6-5 and TRBJ2-2, with D hard to call. Looked up from germline, CDR1 is MNHEY and CDR2 is SVGAGI. V lost 2 bases to trimming and J lost 3 bases, with 7 bases between them. The CDR3 has 14 amino acids. In DNA, the CDR3 is TGTGCCAGCAGTTACAGACCTCACACCGGGGAGCTGTTTTTT. Translated, it gives CASSYRPHTGELFF.

The genes are TRBV10-3 and TRBJ2-1, with D tentatively TRBD2 (6 bases). The CDR3 covers 14 residues. The germline V gene encodes CDR1 ENHRY and CDR2 SYGVKD. The ends were cut back, 2 bases at V and 2 bases at J, with 7 bases in the middle. This chain's CDR3 is CAISEGLTYNEQFF. The DNA for the CDR3 is TGTGCCATCAGTGAGGGACTAACCTACAATGAGCAGTTCTTC.

V is TRBV2 and J is TRBJ1-2; D uncertain. Germline CDR1 is SNHLY and CDR2 is FYNNEI. The length of the CDR3 is 12 residues. Trimming pared 4 bases from V and 2 bases from J, leaving 5 bases between. Here the CDR3 reads CASSVQNYGYTF. Written as DNA, the CDR3 is TGTGCCAGCAGTGTTCAGAACTATGGCTACACCTTC.

The rearrangement links TRBV19 to TRBJ1-5; 10 bases align to TRBD1. V gave up 5 bases and J gave up 2 bases; unmatched junction bases: 12. This CDR3 is built from 18 residues. CDR1 and CDR2 from the germline V gene are LNHDA and SQIVND (reference sequence). The CDR3 region is CASSSIDRGRDRNQPQHF. The CDR3 nucleotides are TGTGCCAGTAGTTCGATTGACAGGGGGCGGGACCGCAATCAGCCCCAGCATTTT.

The chain carries TRBV19 and TRBJ1-6; no definite D call. There are 15 residues in the CDR3. Per the germline V gene, CDR1 is LNHDA and CDR2 is SQIVND (reference sequence). Trimming cost V 5 bases and J 5 bases, with 13 bases left between them. The CDR3: CASSLGDRDNSPLHF. The CDR3, as DNA: TGTGCCAGTAGTCTGGGAGACCGAGATAATTCACCCCTCCACTTT.

CDR3 protein: CASSTPSGLYNYGYTF. CDR3 DNA sequence: TGTGCCAGCAGCACTCCGTCCGGGCTCTATAACTATGGCTACACCTTC. The V gene is TRBV11-2, the J gene TRBJ1-2; no reliable D call. The ends were cut back, 5 bases at V and 1 base at J, with 17 bases in the middle. In germline, CDR1 is SGHAT, CDR2 FQNNGV. This CDR3 is 16 amino acids long.

This chain links TRBV30 with TRBJ1-2; no reliable D call. V lost 5 bases and J lost 5, with 21 bases in between. This CDR3 has 15 residues. CDR1 and CDR2 from the germline V gene are GTSNPN and SVGIG (reference sequence). This CDR3 reads CAWGREGGRIYGYTF. The CDR3 nucleotides are TGTGCCTGGGGAAGAGAGGGAGGGCGAATATATGGCTACACCTTC.

This chain uses TRBV6-6 with TRBJ2-7, with D maybe TRBD1 (6 bases). V shed 2 bases and J shed 4 bases, with 12 bases lying between them. The CDR3 runs to 14 residues. In germline, CDR1 is MNHNY, CDR2 SVGAGI (reference sequence). This chain's CDR3 is CASSYPGGSYEQYF. CDR3 bases: TGTGCCAGCAGTTACCCTGGGGGCTCTTACGAGCAGTACTTC.

V usage is TRBV5-1 and J usage is TRBJ1-1; no clear D. CDR1 and CDR2 (germline): SGHRS, YFSETQ. The V and J ends lost 0 bases and 0 bases respectively, with 12 bases between them. This CDR3 is 16 amino acids long. CDR3 residues: CASSLDFWSMNTEAFF. CDR3 DNA sequence: TGCGCCAGCAGCTTGGATTTTTGGTCCATGAACACTGAAGCTTTCTTT.

The rearrangement joins TRBV19 to TRBJ2-1; 14 bases match TRBD2. The J segment lost 1 base and the V segment lost 5 bases, leaving 4 bases of the junction unmatched. Germline V gene data show CDR1 as LNHDA and CDR2 as SQIVND (reference sequence). The CDR3 is 17 residues long. The CDR3 coding sequence is TGTGCCAGTAGTCCTGGGACTAGCGGGGGTTCCTACAATGAGCAGTTCTTC. Its translation: CASSPGTSGGSYNEQFF. The variable domain in full, with the rest retrieved from reference TRBV19 and TRBJ2-1, is DGGITQSPKYLFRKEGQNVTLSCEQNLNHDAMYWYRQDPGQGLRLIYYSQIVNDFQKGDIAEGYSVSREKKESFPLTVTSAQKNPTAFYLCASSPGTSGGSYNEQFFGPGTRLTVL.

This clone was detected only a few times. The chain couples TRBV2 to TRBJ2-5; TRBD1 might be the D (5 bases). V was trimmed by 7 bases and J by 7 bases, leaving 13 bases between them. This CDR3 has 12 amino acids. Germline assignment: CDR1 SNHLY and CDR2 FYNNEI. The CDR3 protein is CASILQGGTQYF. The DNA for the CDR3 is TGTGCCAGCATTTTGCAGGGTGGGACCCAGTACTTC. Based on the CDR3 plus reference TRBV2 and TRBJ2-5, the full variable domain is EPEVTQTPSHQVTQMGQEVILRCVPISNHLYFYWYRQILGQKVEFLVSFYNNEISEKSEIFDDQFSVERPDGSNFTLKIRSTKLEDSAMYFCASILQGGTQYFGPGTRLLVL.

The chain is built from TRBV3-1 (or the pseudogene TRBV3-2) and TRBJ2-1; no clear D gene. In germline, CDR1 is LGHDT, CDR2 YNNKEL (reference sequence). This CDR3 has 15 amino acids. Between the trimmed V and J ends, which lost 1 base and 5 bases, there was a span of 12 bases. The DNA for the CDR3 is TGTGCCAGCAGCCAAGCTTTAGCAGCTAACAATGAGCAGTTCTTC. It translates to CASSQALAANNEQFF.

This chain links TRBV28 with TRBJ1-3; D remains ambiguous. V was pared by 4 bases and J by 0 bases, with 13 bases between. Germline V gene sequence: CDR1 MDHEN, CDR2 SYDVKM. This CDR3 is 16 amino acids long. CDR3 amino acids: CASSSVYMDSGNTIYF. Here the CDR3 DNA reads TGTGCCAGCAGTTCCGTCTATATGGACTCTGGAAACACCATATATTTT.

The chain recombines TRBV7-2 with TRBJ2-7; a weak D match, TRBD1 (6 bases). V lost 1 base and J lost 5, with 12 bases in between. This CDR3 is built from 14 residues. CDR1 is SGHTA and CDR2 is FQGNSA in the germline V gene. The CDR3 reads CASSLGGGDDEQYF. The DNA of the CDR3 is TGTGCCAGCAGCTTAGGAGGGGGAGACGACGAGCAGTACTTC.

The genes are TRBV7-9 and TRBJ2-5, with D maybe TRBD2 (6 bases). CDR1 is SEHNR, CDR2 FQNEAQ, per germline (reference sequence). The V end was cut by 4 bases, the J end by 4 bases, with 10 bases between. The CDR3 sequence is 13 residues long. The CDR3: CASSSLGGETQYF. In nucleotides, the CDR3 is TGTGCCAGCAGCTCCCTGGGGGGAGAGACCCAGTACTTC. The variable domain in full, completed from reference TRBV7-9 and TRBJ2-5, reads DTGVSQNPRHKITKRGQNVTFRCDPISEHNRLYWYRQTLGQGPEFLTYFQNEAQLEKSRLLSDRFSAERPKGSFSTLEIQRTEQGDSAMYLCASSSLGGETQYFGPGTRLLVL.

The gene calls are TRBV24-1 and TRBJ2-1, with 8 positions matching TRBD1. Germline assignment: CDR1 KGHDR and CDR2 SFDVKD. The CDR3 totals 16 residues. V shed 2 bases, J shed 4 bases, and the junction held 6 bases outside the gene matches. The CDR3 DNA follows: TGTGCCACCAGTGATTCAACAGGGGGACATTACAATGAGCAGTTCTTC. Its translation is CATSDSTGGHYNEQFF.

The chain recombines TRBV28 with TRBJ1-4, with D possibly TRBD1 on 5 matching bases. CDR1 and CDR2 (germline): MDHEN, SYDVKM. This CDR3 spans 18 amino acids. V was clipped by 6 bases and J by 0 bases, with 20 bases between them. The CDR3 DNA is TGTGCCAGCAGACGTCGAGGAGGGGTTTATGCAACTAATGAAAAACTGTTTTTT. It specifies CASRRRGGVYATNEKLFF.

The chain combines TRBV4-2 with TRBJ2-1; 7 nucleotides agree with TRBD2. Germline CDR1 reads LGHNA; CDR2 reads YNFKEQ. The length of the CDR3 is 18 residues. Trimming at V came to 0 bases and at J to 4 bases, leaving 12 bases not matched to a gene. The CDR3 nucleotides read TGTGCCAGCAGCCAAGATTCCCACGGCGGGAGCCAATACAATGAGCAGTTCTTC. This codes for CASSQDSHGGSQYNEQFF.

The chain joins TRBV27 to TRBJ2-7; D might be TRBD1 or TRBD2, each matching 6 bases. Per the germline V gene, CDR1 is MNHEY and CDR2 is SMNVEV (reference sequence). This CDR3 is 13 amino acids long. The germline V and J ends were trimmed by 7 bases and 0 bases, with 10 bases remaining between them. CDR3 in amino acids: CASTRGASYEQYF. The CDR3 coding sequence is TGTGCCAGCACAAGGGGGGCCTCCTACGAGCAGTACTTC.

The chain is built from TRBV9 and TRBJ2-2; the match to TRBD2 covers 8 bases. The trim removed 3 bases at V and 7 bases at J, leaving 5 bases unmatched. The CDR3 has 14 residues. Per germline, CDR1 SGDLS and CDR2 YYNGEE. The CDR3 bases are TGTGCCAGCAGCGAGACTAGCGCGGACGGGGAGCTGTTTTTT. Its protein product is CASSETSADGELFF.

V gene TRBV3-1 (or the pseudogene TRBV3-2) combines with J gene TRBJ2-5; TRBD1 matches 8 bases. The V and J ends lost 2 bases and 3 bases, in that order; junction bases with no gene match: 11. The V gene's germline CDR1 is LGHDT and CDR2 YNNKEL (reference sequence). This CDR3 is 17 amino acids long. CDR3 loop: CASSQHLAGTGKETQYF. The CDR3 nucleotides are TGTGCCAGCAGCCAACACTTGGCCGGGACAGGAAAAGAGACCCAGTACTTC.

This rearrangement joins TRBV11-2 to TRBJ1-5; no clear D. The CDR3 is 13 residues long. V lost 0 bases, J lost 5 bases, and 5 bases lay in between. The germline gives CDR1 SGHAT, CDR2 FQNNGV. CDR3 bases: TGTGCCAGCAGCTTAGACAGAGATCAGCCCCAGCATTTT. It yields the protein CASSLDRDQPQHF.

The V gene is TRBV2, the J gene TRBJ1-1; 7 bases align to TRBD1. V was clipped by 3 bases and J by 4 bases; unmatched bases: 5. Germline values: CDR1 SNHLY, CDR2 FYNNEI. CDR3 size: 14 residues. Written as DNA, the CDR3 is TGTGCCAGCAGTGAGACAGGGCTGAGCACTGAAGCTTTCTTT. It yields the protein CASSETGLSTEAFF.